Included here is one T cell receptor beta chain sequence, with context. Its antigen is still unknown. This sample stems from a study of memory CD4+ T cells and cytomegalovirus serostatus. The overall study: Healthy Belgian adult donors included about nine CMV-positive and 24 CMV-negative people.

Single viable CD3+CD4+CD8-CD45RO+ cells were sorted as the memory CD4+ T cells. Overall study results and limits: CD4+ memory repertoires contained 67 of 164 reported CMV TCRbeta sequences.

Germline V gives CDR1 GTSNPN, CDR2 SVGIG (reference sequence). The CDR3 covers 11 residues. V was cut by 7 bases and J by 6 bases, with 12 bases left in between. Produced via immunoSEQ multiplex PCR; TCRdb's table is partial and in-frame only. This sample carries some 25,000 clones, about 71% of them seen once, and the ten largest clones take around 1%. Sequencing used memory CD4+ T cells from blood. J is TRBJ1-1 and V is TRBV30; D not resolved. This clonotype was obtained from an adult in good health and CMV-seronegative. The CDR3 region has the DNA TGTGCCTCCCAGGTTTCGGCTGAAGCTTTCTTT. The encoded protein is CASQVSAEAFF.